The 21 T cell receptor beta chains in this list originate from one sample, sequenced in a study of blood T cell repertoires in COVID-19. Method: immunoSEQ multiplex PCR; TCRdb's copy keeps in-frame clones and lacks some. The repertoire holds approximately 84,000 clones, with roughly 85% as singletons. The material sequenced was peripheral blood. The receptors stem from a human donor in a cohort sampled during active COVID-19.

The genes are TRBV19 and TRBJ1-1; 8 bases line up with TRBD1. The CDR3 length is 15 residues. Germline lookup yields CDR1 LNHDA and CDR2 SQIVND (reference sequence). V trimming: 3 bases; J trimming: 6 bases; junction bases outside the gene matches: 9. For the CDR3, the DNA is TGTGCCAGTAGTATGAGCAGGGGGCGAGGGGCTGAAGCTTTCTTT. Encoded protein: CASSMSRGRGAEAFF. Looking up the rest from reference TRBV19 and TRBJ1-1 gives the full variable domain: DGGITQSPKYLFRKEGQNVTLSCEQNLNHDAMYWYRQDPGQGLRLIYYSQIVNDFQKGDIAEGYSVSREKKESFPLTVTSAQKNPTAFYLCASSMSRGRGAEAFFGQGTRLTVV.

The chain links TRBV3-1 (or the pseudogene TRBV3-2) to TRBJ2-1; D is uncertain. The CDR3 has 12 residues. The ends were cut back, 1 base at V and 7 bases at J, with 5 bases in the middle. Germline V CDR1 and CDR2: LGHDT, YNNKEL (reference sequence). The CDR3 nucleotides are TGTGCCAGCAGCCAAGTCGGGAATGAGCAGTTCTTC. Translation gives CASSQVGNEQFF.

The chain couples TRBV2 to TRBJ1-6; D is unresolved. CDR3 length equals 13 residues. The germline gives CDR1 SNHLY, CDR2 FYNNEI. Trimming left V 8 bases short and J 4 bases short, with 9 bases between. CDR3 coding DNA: TGTGCCAGCTCCGACAATTATAATTCACCCCTCCACTTT. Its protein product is CASSDNYNSPLHF.

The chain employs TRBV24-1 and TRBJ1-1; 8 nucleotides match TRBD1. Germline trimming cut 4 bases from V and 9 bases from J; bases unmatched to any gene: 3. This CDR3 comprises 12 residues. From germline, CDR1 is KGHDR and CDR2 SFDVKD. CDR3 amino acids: CATSERTGKAFF. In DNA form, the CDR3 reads TGTGCCACCAGTGAACGGACAGGGAAAGCTTTCTTT.

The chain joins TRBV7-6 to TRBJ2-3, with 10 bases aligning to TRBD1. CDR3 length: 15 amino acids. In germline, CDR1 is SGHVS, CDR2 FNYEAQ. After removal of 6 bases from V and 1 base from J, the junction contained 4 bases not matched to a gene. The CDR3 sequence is CASRRGQGGTDTQYF. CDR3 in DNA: TGTGCCAGCAGACGTGGACAGGGGGGCACAGATACGCAGTATTTT.

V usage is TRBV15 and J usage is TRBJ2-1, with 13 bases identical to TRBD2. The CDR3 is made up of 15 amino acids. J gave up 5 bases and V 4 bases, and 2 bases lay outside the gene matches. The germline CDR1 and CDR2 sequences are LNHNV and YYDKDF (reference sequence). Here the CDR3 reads CATSTGLAGNNEQFF. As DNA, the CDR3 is TGTGCCACCAGCACGGGACTAGCGGGAAACAATGAGCAGTTCTTC.

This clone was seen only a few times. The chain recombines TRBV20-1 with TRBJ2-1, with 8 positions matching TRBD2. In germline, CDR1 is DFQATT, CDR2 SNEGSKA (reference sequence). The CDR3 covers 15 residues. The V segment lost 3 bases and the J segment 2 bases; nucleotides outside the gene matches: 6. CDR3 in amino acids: CSASTLAGPYNEQFF. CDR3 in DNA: TGCAGTGCTAGTACTCTAGCGGGCCCCTACAATGAGCAGTTCTTC.

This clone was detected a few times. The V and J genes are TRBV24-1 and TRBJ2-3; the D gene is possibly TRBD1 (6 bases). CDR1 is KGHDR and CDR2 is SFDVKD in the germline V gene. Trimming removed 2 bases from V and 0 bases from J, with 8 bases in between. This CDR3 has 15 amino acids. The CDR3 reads CATSDSGQSTDTQYF. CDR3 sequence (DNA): TGTGCCACCAGTGATTCAGGACAGAGCACAGATACGCAGTATTTT.

CDR3 sequence: CASSPEGGRNYGYTF. The CDR3 coding sequence is TGCGCCAGCAGCCCCGAGGGGGGGCGGAACTATGGCTACACCTTC. The V call is TRBV5-1, the J call TRBJ1-2, with TRBD1 as a possible D gene (6 bases). The CDR3 has 15 amino acids. The V gene's germline CDR1 is SGHRS and CDR2 YFSETQ. Deletions cut 4 bases from V and 2 bases from J, with 15 bases between.

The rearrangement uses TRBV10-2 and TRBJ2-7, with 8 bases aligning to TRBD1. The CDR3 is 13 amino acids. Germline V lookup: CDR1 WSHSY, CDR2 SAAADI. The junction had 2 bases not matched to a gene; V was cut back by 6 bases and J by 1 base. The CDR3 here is CASSRQGSYEQYF. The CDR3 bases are TGCGCCAGCAGCAGACAGGGGTCCTACGAGCAGTACTTC.

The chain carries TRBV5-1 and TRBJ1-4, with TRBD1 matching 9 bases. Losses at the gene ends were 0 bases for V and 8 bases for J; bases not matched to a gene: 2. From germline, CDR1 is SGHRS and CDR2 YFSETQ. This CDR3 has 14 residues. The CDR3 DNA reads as TGCGCCAGCAGCTTGGTAGGGACAGGGGAAAAACTGTTTTTT. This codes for CASSLVGTGEKLFF.

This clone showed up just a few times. The CDR3 region has the DNA TGTGCCAGCAGCTCTCCGGGACAGGGGGGAGGAAACACCATATATTTT. Protein product: CASSSPGQGGGNTIYF. This chain connects TRBV7-6 to TRBJ1-3, with TRBD1 identical over 11 bases. This CDR3 is built from 16 residues. With 4 bases clipped from V and 4 bases from J, the junction kept 6 bases outside the gene matches. Looked up from germline, CDR1 is SGHVS and CDR2 is FNYEAQ.

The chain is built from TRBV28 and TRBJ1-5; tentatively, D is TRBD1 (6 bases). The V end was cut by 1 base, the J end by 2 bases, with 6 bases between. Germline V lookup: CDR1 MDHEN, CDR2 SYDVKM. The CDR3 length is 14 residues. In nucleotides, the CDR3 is TGTGCCAGCAGTTTATCAGGGGGCAATCAGCCCCAGCATTTT. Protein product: CASSLSGGNQPQHF.

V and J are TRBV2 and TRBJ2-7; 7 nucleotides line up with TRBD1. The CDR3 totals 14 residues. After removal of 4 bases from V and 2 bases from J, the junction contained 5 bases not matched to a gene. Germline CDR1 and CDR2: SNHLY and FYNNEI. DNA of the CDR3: TGTGCCAGCAGTGGGCAGGGGGAAACCTACGAGCAGTACTTC. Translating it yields CASSGQGETYEQYF.

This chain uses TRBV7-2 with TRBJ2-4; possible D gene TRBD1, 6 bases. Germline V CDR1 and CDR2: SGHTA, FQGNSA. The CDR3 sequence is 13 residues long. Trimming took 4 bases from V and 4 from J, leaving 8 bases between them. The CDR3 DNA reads TGTGCCAGCAGCTCGGGGACAAAAAACATTCAGTACTTC. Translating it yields CASSSGTKNIQYF.

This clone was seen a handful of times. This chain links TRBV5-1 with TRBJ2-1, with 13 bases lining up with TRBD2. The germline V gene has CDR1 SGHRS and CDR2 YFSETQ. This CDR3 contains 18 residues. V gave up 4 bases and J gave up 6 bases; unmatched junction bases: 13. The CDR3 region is CASSPRTSGRLVGNEQFF. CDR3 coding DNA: TGCGCCAGCAGCCCACGGACTAGCGGGAGATTGGTTGGCAATGAGCAGTTCTTC.

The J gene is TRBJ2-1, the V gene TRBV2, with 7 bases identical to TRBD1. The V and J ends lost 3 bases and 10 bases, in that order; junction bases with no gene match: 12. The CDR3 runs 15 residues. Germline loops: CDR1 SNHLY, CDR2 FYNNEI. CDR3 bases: TGTGCCAGCAGTGAGACAACAGGGGCTTACAGGGAGCAGTTCTTC. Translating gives CASSETTGAYREQFF.

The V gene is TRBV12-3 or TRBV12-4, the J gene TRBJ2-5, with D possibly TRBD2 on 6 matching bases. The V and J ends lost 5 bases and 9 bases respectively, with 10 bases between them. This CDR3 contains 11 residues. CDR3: CASSRGGAQYF. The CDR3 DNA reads TGTGCCAGCAGTCGTGGCGGGGCCCAGTACTTC.

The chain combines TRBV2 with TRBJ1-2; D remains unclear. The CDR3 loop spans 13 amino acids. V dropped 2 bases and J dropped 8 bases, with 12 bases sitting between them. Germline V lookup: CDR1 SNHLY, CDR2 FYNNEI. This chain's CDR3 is CASSESGRGGYTF. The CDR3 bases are TGTGCCAGCAGTGAATCGGGGAGAGGAGGCTACACCTTC.

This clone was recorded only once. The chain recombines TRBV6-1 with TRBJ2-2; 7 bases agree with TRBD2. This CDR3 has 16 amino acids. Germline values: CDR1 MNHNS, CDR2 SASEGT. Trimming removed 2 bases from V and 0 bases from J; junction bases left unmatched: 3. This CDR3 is CASSEWGGPNTGELFF. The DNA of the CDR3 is TGTGCCAGCAGTGAATGGGGGGGTCCGAACACCGGGGAGCTGTTTTTT.

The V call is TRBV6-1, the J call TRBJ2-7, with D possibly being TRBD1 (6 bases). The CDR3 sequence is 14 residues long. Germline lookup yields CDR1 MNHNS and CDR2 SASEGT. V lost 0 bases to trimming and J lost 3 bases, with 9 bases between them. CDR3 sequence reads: CASSEAQGRYEQYF. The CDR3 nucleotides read TGTGCCAGCAGTGAAGCGCAGGGGCGCTACGAGCAGTACTTC.